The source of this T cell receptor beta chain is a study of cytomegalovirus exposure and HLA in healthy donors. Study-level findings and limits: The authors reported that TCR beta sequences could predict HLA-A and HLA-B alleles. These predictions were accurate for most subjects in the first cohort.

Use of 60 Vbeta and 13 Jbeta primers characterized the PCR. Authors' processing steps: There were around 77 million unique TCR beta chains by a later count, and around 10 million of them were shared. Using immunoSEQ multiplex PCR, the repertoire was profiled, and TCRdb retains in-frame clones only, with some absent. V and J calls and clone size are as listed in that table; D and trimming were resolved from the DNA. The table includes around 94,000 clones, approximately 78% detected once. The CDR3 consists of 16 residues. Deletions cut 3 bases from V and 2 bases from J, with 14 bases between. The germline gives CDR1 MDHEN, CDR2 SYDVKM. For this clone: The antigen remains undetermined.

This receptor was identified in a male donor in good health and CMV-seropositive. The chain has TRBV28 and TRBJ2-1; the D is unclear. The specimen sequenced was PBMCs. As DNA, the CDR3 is TGTGCCAGCAGTTTCTCTCAGGTTTATACCTACAATGAGCAGTTCTTC. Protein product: CASSFSQVYTYNEQFF.